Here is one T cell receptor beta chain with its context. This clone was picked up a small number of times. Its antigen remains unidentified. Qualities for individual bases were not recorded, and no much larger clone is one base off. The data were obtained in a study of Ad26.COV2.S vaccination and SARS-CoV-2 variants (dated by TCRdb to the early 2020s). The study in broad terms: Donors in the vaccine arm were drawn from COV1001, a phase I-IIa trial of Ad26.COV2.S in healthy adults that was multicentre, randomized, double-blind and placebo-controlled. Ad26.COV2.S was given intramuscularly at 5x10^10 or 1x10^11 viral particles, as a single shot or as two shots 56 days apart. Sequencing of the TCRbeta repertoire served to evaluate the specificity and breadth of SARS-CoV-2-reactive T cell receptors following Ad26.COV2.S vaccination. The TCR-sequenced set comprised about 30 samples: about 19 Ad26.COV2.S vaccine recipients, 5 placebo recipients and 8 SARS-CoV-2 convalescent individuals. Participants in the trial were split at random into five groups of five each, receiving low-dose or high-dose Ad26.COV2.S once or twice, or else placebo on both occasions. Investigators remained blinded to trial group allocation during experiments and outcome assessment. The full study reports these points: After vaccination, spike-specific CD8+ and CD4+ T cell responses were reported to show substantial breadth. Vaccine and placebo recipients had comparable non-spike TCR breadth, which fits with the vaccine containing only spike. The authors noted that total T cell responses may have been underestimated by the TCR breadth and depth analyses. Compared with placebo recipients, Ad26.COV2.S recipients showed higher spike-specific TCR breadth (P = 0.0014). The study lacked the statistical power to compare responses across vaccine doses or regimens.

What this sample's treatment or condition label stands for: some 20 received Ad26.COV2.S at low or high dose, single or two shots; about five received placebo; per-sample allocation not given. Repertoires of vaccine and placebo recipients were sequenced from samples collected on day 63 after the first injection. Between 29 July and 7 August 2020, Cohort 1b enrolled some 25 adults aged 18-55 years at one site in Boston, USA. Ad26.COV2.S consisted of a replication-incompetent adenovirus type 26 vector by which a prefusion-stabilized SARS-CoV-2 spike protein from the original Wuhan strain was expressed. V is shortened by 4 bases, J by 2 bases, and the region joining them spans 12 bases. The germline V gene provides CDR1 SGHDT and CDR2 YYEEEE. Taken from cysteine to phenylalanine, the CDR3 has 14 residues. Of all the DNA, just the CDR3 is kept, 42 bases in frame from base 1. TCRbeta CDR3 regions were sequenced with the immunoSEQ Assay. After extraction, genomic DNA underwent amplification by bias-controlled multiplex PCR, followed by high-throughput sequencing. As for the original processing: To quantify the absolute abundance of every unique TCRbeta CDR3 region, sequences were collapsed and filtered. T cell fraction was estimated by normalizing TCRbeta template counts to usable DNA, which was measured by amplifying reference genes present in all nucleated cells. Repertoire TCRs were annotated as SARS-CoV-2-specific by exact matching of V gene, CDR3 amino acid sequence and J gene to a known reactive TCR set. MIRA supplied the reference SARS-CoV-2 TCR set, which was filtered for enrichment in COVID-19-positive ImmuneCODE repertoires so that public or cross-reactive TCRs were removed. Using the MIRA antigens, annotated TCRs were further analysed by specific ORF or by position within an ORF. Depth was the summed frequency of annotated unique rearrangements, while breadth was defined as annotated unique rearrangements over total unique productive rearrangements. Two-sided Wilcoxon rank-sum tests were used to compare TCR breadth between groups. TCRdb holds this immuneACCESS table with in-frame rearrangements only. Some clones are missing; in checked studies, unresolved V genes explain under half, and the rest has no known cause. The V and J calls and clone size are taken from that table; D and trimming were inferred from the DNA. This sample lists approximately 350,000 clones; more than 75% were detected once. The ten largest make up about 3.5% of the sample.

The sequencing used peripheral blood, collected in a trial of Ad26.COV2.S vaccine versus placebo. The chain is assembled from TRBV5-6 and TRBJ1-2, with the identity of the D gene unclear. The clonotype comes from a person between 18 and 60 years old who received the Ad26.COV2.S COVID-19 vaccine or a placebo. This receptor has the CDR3 CASSMSRTNYGYTF. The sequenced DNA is TGTGCCAGCAGCATGTCTAGGACCAACTATGGCTACACCTTC.